Shown below are 20 T cell receptor beta chains from a single sample sequenced in a study of blood T cells in healthy people across ages. A second PCR, run for about 7 to 11 cycles, used a sample-barcoded 5' primer plus a J-beta primer mix. From the 5' RACE reads, TCRdb called clonotypes with MiXCR, one entry per CDR3 protein. Of over 1,300,000 distinct CDR3 sequences detected, approximately 59% appear once; the ten largest clones hold over 6.5%. The sample comprised blood. These receptors were obtained from a young man in good health.

The chain is built from TRBV6-5 and TRBJ1-4; D remains unclear. Germline CDR1 is MNHEY and CDR2 is SVGAGI. The V gene lost 4 bases and the J gene lost 8 bases, with 17 bases spanning the gap. CDR3 size: 15 residues. The CDR3, as DNA: TGTGCCAGCAGTTCCGAACCTCGGACGCTCGAAAAACTGTTTTTT. Protein product: CASSSEPRTLEKLFF.

The table lists this clonotype with a few counts. The J gene is TRBJ2-6, the V gene TRBV13; TRBD1 is a possible D gene (6 bases). The CDR3 runs to 17 residues. Germline V lookup: CDR1 PRHDT, CDR2 FYEKMQ (reference sequence). With 4 bases removed from V and 1 base from J, the gap between germline ends came to 14 bases. This CDR3 reads CASSYRTEGSGANVLTF. CDR3 DNA: TGTGCCAGCAGCTACCGGACAGAAGGGTCTGGGGCCAACGTCCTGACTTTC.

The chain joins TRBV12-5 to TRBJ2-2; the match to TRBD2 covers 10 bases. From germline, CDR1 is LGHNT and CDR2 FRNRAP. This CDR3 has 16 amino acids. V shed 7 bases, J shed 0 bases, and the junction held 5 bases outside the gene matches. CDR3 protein: CASAPTSGANTGELFF. CDR3 DNA sequence: TGTGCTAGTGCTCCCACTAGCGGGGCGAACACCGGGGAGCTGTTTTTT.

This clonotype has just a few counts. The rearrangement uses TRBV27 and TRBJ2-4, with a tentative D call TRBD1 (6 bases). The end of the DNA aligns better with TRBJ2-7, so the J call may be wrong. The CDR3 runs 14 residues. Germline values: CDR1 MNHEY, CDR2 SMNVEV (reference sequence). The CDR3 DNA is TGTGCCAGCAGTTGGACAGCCGCCGGGAACGAGCAGTACTTC. It codes for CASSWTAAGNEQYF.

The chain joins TRBV27 to TRBJ2-5, with 15 positions matching TRBD2. The J call may be incorrect, as the DNA end agrees better with TRBJ2-7. Germline CDR1 MNHEY, CDR2 SMNVEV (reference sequence). The CDR3 length is 18 residues. CDR3 sequence: CASSRAGTSGGFYYEQYF. DNA of the CDR3: TGTGCCAGCAGTAGAGCCGGGACTAGCGGGGGGTTTTACTACGAGCAGTACTTC.

This clonotype turned up a few times. The V gene is TRBV20-1, the J gene TRBJ2-1, with 7 bases matching TRBD1. Trimming at V came to 3 bases and at J to 5 bases, leaving 13 bases not matched to a gene. Germline CDR1 and CDR2: DFQATT and SNEGSKA (reference sequence). This CDR3 contains 16 residues. The CDR3 sequence: CSARGVDRAANNEQFF. DNA of the CDR3: TGCAGTGCTAGGGGCGTCGACAGGGCGGCGAACAATGAGCAGTTCTTC.

The rearrangement uses TRBV2 and TRBJ2-3, with no clear D. Between the trimmed V and J ends, which lost 6 bases and 4 bases, there was a span of 8 bases. Germline V gives CDR1 SNHLY, CDR2 FYNNEI. The CDR3 is 12 amino acids. The CDR3, as DNA: TGTGCCAGCAGGGCAGGTCCAGATACGCAGTATTTT. It translates to CASRAGPDTQYF. The full variable domain, completed using reference TRBV2 and TRBJ2-3, is EPEVTQTPSHQVTQMGQEVILRCVPISNHLYFYWYRQILGQKVEFLVSFYNNEISEKSEIFDDQFSVERPDGSNFTLKIRSTKLEDSAMYFCASRAGPDTQYFGPGTRLTVL.

This chain links TRBV4-1 with TRBJ1-2; D is possibly TRBD1 (5 bases). Trimming took 1 base from V and 4 from J, leaving 13 bases between them. CDR1 and CDR2 (germline): MGHRA, YSYEKL. CDR3 length: 15 amino acids. For the CDR3, the DNA is TGCGCCAGCAGCCAAGGACAGCCGACGGTCTATGGCTACACCTTC. It is translated as CASSQGQPTVYGYTF.

This clonotype was seen more than once but under ten times. The chain recombines TRBV25-1 with TRBJ1-4; weak D call: TRBD1 (6 bases). V dropped 6 bases and J dropped 8 bases, with 16 bases sitting between them. Per germline, CDR1 MGHDK and CDR2 SYGVNS. There are 14 residues in the CDR3. The CDR3 coding sequence is TGTGCCAGCAGGGGGAAGGACAGATGGGAAAAACTGTTTTTT. This gives the protein CASRGKDRWEKLFF.

The chain recombines TRBV4-2 with TRBJ1-1, with a possible D match to TRBD1 (6 bases). The length of the CDR3 is 13 residues. Germline CDR1 reads LGHNA; CDR2 reads YNFKEQ. Trimming stripped 1 base from V and 5 bases from J, with 8 bases between. CDR3 residues: CASSQGGATEAFF. In nucleotides, the CDR3 is TGTGCCAGCAGCCAAGGGGGGGCTACTGAAGCTTTCTTT.

The chain has TRBV19 and TRBJ2-1; tentative D call: TRBD1 (5 bases). The CDR3 has 14 residues. The V and J ends lost 1 base and 6 bases respectively, with 10 bases between them. Germline V gives CDR1 LNHDA, CDR2 SQIVND (reference sequence). The CDR3 region has the DNA TGTGCCAGTAGTATAGGTGGGGCGCCCAATGAGCAGTTCTTC. Its protein is CASSIGGAPNEQFF.

The chain uses TRBV20-1 and TRBJ2-1, with 9 bases identical to TRBD2. In germline, CDR1 is DFQATT, CDR2 SNEGSKA (reference sequence). J gave up 1 base and V 5 bases, and 9 bases lay outside the gene matches. The CDR3 extends over 16 amino acids. The CDR3 DNA reads as TGCAGTGCTGTTATTTTGACTAGCGGATCCTACAATGAGCAGTTCTTC. This translates into CSAVILTSGSYNEQFF.

CDR3 in amino acids: CASSYSIQLGRDEQYF. CDR3 DNA sequence: TGTGCCAGCAGTTACTCGATCCAGTTAGGGCGGGACGAGCAGTACTTC. The V gene is TRBV6-6, the J gene TRBJ2-5; weak D call: TRBD2 (5 bases). The better agreement between TRBJ2-7 and the DNA end casts doubt on the J call. Germline-derived CDR1 and CDR2 are MNHNY and SVGAGI (reference sequence). The CDR3 covers 16 residues.

This clonotype was picked up a small number of times. The chain links TRBV9 to TRBJ2-5; D gene uncertain. Germline V lookup: CDR1 SGDLS, CDR2 YYNGEE. V was cut by 2 bases and J by 5 bases, with 13 bases left in between. CDR3 length: 14 amino acids. The CDR3 sequence is CASSVSSVYETQYF. The CDR3 bases are TGTGCCAGCAGCGTCTCATCGGTTTACGAGACCCAGTACTTC.

J is TRBJ2-3 and V is TRBV5-1; D is possibly TRBD2 (5 bases). Germline V gives CDR1 SGHRS, CDR2 YFSETQ. CDR3 size: 15 residues. V was clipped by 1 base and J by 0 bases, with 9 bases between them. CDR3 coding DNA: TGCGCCAGCAGCTTGCGACTATCTAGCACAGATACGCAGTATTTT. Translation: CASSLRLSSTDTQYF.

This clonotype appeared many times. The J gene is TRBJ2-7, the V gene TRBV2, with 11 positions matching TRBD2. This CDR3 region has 14 residues. From germline, CDR1 is SNHLY and CDR2 FYNNEI. V was clipped by 4 bases and J by 3 bases; unmatched bases: 2. The CDR3 sequence: CASSAGTSGYEQYF. The CDR3 DNA reads TGTGCCAGCAGTGCCGGGACTAGCGGCTACGAGCAGTACTTC.

J is TRBJ1-1 and V is TRBV6-5, with D perhaps matching TRBD1 (6 bases). V lost 6 bases, J lost 0 bases, and 17 bases lay in between. Germline V CDR1 and CDR2: MNHEY, SVGAGI. The CDR3 totals 16 residues. Written as DNA, the CDR3 is TGTGCCAGCAGGGGAGGGATGGGGGCGGTGAACACTGAAGCTTTCTTT. Translating gives CASRGGMGAVNTEAFF.

The V gene is TRBV29-1, the J gene TRBJ2-3; TRBD1 might be the D (5 bases). Looked up from germline, CDR1 is SQVTM and CDR2 is ANQGSEA. The CDR3 length is 13 residues. The germline V and J ends were trimmed by 3 bases and 4 bases, with 11 bases remaining between them. The CDR3 region is CSVEVQGADTQYF. CDR3 coding DNA: TGCAGCGTTGAGGTGCAGGGCGCAGATACGCAGTATTTT.

This chain connects TRBV11-1 to TRBJ2-1, with D possibly matching TRBD2 (6 bases). Trimming removed 4 bases from V and 10 bases from J, with 17 bases in between. Germline-derived CDR1 and CDR2 are SGHAT and FQDESV (reference sequence). The CDR3 has 14 amino acids. As DNA, the CDR3 is TGTGCCAGCAGCTCCGAGCCGACTAGTAAAGAGCAGTTCTTC. Protein: CASSSEPTSKEQFF.

This sequence joins TRBV29-1 and TRBJ2-1; D is perhaps TRBD1 (6 bases). V was trimmed by 7 bases and J by 5 bases, leaving 21 bases between them. The CDR3 has 15 amino acids. CDR1 SQVTM and CDR2 ANQGSEA come from the germline V gene. CDR3 sequence: CSALLPGQEDNEQFF. The CDR3 DNA sequence: TGCAGCGCCCTGCTACCGGGACAAGAAGACAATGAGCAGTTCTTC.